This T cell receptor (beta chain) was sequenced during a study of human T cells and chemical hapten exposure. The time point denotes: patch test 1, 2 weeks after DPC sensitization. Treatment reported: therapeutic diphenylcyclopropenone sensitization with weekly scalp DPC. In its sample, this clonotype was seen a few times. The CDR3 covers 15 residues. The V gene end was trimmed by 5 bases and the J gene end by 2 bases; junction bases not matched to a gene: 7. Looked up from germline, CDR1 is MNHEY and CDR2 is SVGAGI. MiXCR, applied by TCRdb to the RACE reads, yields one record per CDR3 protein. The sample includes 150,000 to 200,000 distinct CDR3 sequences, 13% to 15% seen only once; the top ten take 1.7%.

The rearrangement uses TRBV6-5 and TRBJ2-7; TRBD1 agrees at 9 bases. The sequenced sample was whole blood, obtained in connection with sensitization to the hapten diphenylcyclopropenone (DPC). This sequence originates from a woman aged 30 to 39 with alopecia areata. Some clones in this sample may be carry-over from other donors' samples. The CDR3 protein is CASSVQGAFAYEQYF. The CDR3 nucleotides read TGTGCCAGCAGTGTACAGGGGGCGTTTGCCTACGAGCAGTACTTC.